This is a list of T cell receptor beta chains from one sample in a study of T cell responses to AZD1222 COVID-19 vaccine. Profiled with immunoSEQ multiplex PCR; TCRdb holds only in-frame clones, not every one. The sample lists about 130,000 clones; about nine tenths were seen once. Sample: peripheral blood, taken on day 0 of AZD1222 vaccination. The source of these receptors is an adult in good health. Each CDR3 is given with its conserved first and last residue. D genes are given only for firm matches. Size is stated for part of the rows, as once, few or many counts, or as a class when the clone is expanded.

V gene: TRBV9
clone size: NA
J gene: TRBJ1-1
D gene: NA
CDR3 protein: CASSVVGTTEAFF
CDR3 DNA: TGTGCCAGCAGCGTAGTTGGTACGACGGAAGCTTTCTTT

V gene: TRBV14
clone size: NA
J gene: TRBJ1-6
D gene: NA
CDR3 protein: CASSDQTWGYSPLHF
CDR3 DNA: TGTGCCAGCAGCGACCAAACATGGGGCTATTCACCCCTCCACTTT

V gene: TRBV28
clone size: few
J gene: TRBJ1-2
D gene: NA
CDR3 protein: CASSLGNTGYGYTF
CDR3 DNA: TGTGCCAGCAGTCTGGGGAATACGGGCTATGGCTACACCTTC

V gene: TRBV5-4
clone size: NA
J gene: TRBJ2-7
D gene: NA
CDR3 protein: CASSLGGTAPYEQYF
CDR3 DNA: TGTGCCAGCAGCTTGGGCGGGACAGCTCCCTACGAGCAGTACTTC

V gene: TRBV7-2
clone size: NA
J gene: TRBJ1-1
D gene: NA
CDR3 protein: CASSLQGTNTEAFF
CDR3 DNA: TGTGCCAGCAGCTTGCAGGGGACGAACACTGAAGCTTTCTTT

V gene: TRBV18
clone size: NA
J gene: TRBJ2-2
D gene: TRBD2
CDR3 protein: CASSPPSGANTGELFF
CDR3 DNA: TGTGCCAGCTCACCACCGAGCGGGGCAAACACCGGGGAGCTGTTTTTT

V gene: TRBV28
clone size: NA
J gene: TRBJ1-5
D gene: TRBD1
CDR3 protein: CASSQGGTNQPQHF
CDR3 DNA: TGTGCCAGCAGTCAGGGGGGGACCAATCAGCCCCAGCATTTT

V gene: TRBV30
clone size: NA
J gene: TRBJ2-1
D gene: NA
CDR3 protein: CAWSVQVYQFF
CDR3 DNA: TGTGCCTGGAGTGTACAAGTGTATCAGTTCTTC

V gene: TRBV10-2
clone size: NA
J gene: TRBJ2-6
D gene: NA
CDR3 protein: CASSEGYSGANVLTF
CDR3 DNA: TGCGCCAGCAGTGAGGGCTACTCTGGGGCCAACGTCCTGACTTTC

V gene: TRBV19
clone size: NA
J gene: TRBJ1-1
D gene: NA
CDR3 protein: CASSIDLWGALNTEAFF
CDR3 DNA: TGTGCCAGTAGTATAGATCTATGGGGGGCACTGAACACTGAAGCTTTCTTT

V gene: TRBV19
clone size: NA
J gene: TRBJ2-3
D gene: NA
CDR3 protein: CASSSTGLDTQYF
CDR3 DNA: TGTGCCAGTAGTTCCACAGGGCTAGATACGCAGTATTTT

V gene: TRBV12-3/TRBV12-4
clone size: NA
J gene: TRBJ1-4
D gene: NA
CDR3 protein: CASSWSDYEKLFF
CDR3 DNA: TGTGCCAGCAGTTGGTCAGACTATGAAAAACTGTTTTTT

V gene: TRBV27
clone size: few
J gene: TRBJ1-2
D gene: NA
CDR3 protein: CASSLQGRGGYTF
CDR3 DNA: TGTGCCAGCAGTTTACAGGGCCGGGGTGGCTACACCTTC

V gene: TRBV10-1
clone size: NA
J gene: TRBJ1-4
D gene: TRBD1
CDR3 protein: CASGLGGPENTEKLFF
CDR3 DNA: TGCGCCAGCGGGCTAGGGGGCCCGGAGAATACCGAAAAACTGTTTTTT

V gene: TRBV7-8
clone size: NA
J gene: TRBJ1-3
D gene: NA
CDR3 protein: CASSSGTVGINTIYF
CDR3 DNA: TGTGCCAGCAGCTCGGGGACGGTGGGGATAAACACCATATATTTT

V gene: TRBV24-1
clone size: NA
J gene: TRBJ1-5
D gene: TRBD1
CDR3 protein: CATSVADRGGNQPQHF
CDR3 DNA: TGTGCCACCAGTGTGGCTGACAGGGGAGGCAATCAGCCCCAGCATTTT

V gene: TRBV12-5
clone size: NA
J gene: TRBJ2-1
D gene: TRBD2
CDR3 protein: CASAWASGGANEQFF
CDR3 DNA: TGTGCTAGTGCCTGGGCTAGCGGGGGGGCAAATGAGCAGTTCTTC

V gene: TRBV15
clone size: NA
J gene: TRBJ1-6
D gene: TRBD1
CDR3 protein: CATSRGGTGSPPLHF
CDR3 DNA: TGTGCCACCAGCAGAGGGGGGACAGGCTCTCCACCCCTCCACTTT

V gene: TRBV28
clone size: NA
J gene: TRBJ1-4
D gene: NA
CDR3 protein: CASSHGRGRGVNEKLFF
CDR3 DNA: TGTGCCAGCAGCCACGGAAGGGGAAGAGGGGTTAATGAAAAACTGTTTTTT

V gene: TRBV6-5
clone size: NA
J gene: TRBJ1-1
D gene: NA
CDR3 protein: CASSYSAENTEAFF
CDR3 DNA: TGTGCCAGCAGTTACTCGGCAGAGAACACTGAAGCTTTCTTT

V gene: TRBV5-6
clone size: NA
J gene: TRBJ2-3
D gene: NA
CDR3 protein: CASSLDPRRGDTQYF
CDR3 DNA: TGTGCCAGCAGCTTGGATCCGAGGCGGGGAGATACGCAGTATTTT

V gene: TRBV3-1/TRBV3-2
clone size: once
J gene: TRBJ2-6
D gene: NA
CDR3 protein: CASSRGAKGANVLTF
CDR3 DNA: TGTGCCAGCAGCCGAGGGGCAAAAGGGGCCAACGTCCTGACTTTC

V gene: TRBV4-1
clone size: NA
J gene: TRBJ1-6
D gene: TRBD1
CDR3 protein: CASSQDWSRTGKGGSPLHF
CDR3 DNA: TGCGCCAGCAGCCAAGATTGGTCGCGGACAGGGAAGGGGGGTTCACCCCTCCACTTT

V gene: TRBV7-9
clone size: NA
J gene: TRBJ2-2
D gene: NA
CDR3 protein: CASSRRDPLLSGELFF
CDR3 DNA: TGTGCCAGCAGCCGCCGGGACCCATTATTATCCGGGGAGCTGTTTTTT

V gene: TRBV7-9
clone size: NA
J gene: TRBJ2-7
D gene: TRBD2
CDR3 protein: CASSPRTSGTSSYEQYF
CDR3 DNA: TGTGCCAGCAGCCCTAGGACTAGCGGAACTTCCTCCTACGAGCAGTACTTC

V gene: TRBV10-2
clone size: NA
J gene: TRBJ1-5
D gene: NA
CDR3 protein: CASSEVGPDQPQHF
CDR3 DNA: TGCGCCAGCAGTGAGGTGGGGCCCGATCAGCCCCAGCATTTT

V gene: TRBV28
clone size: NA
J gene: TRBJ1-1
D gene: NA
CDR3 protein: CASSFFSADRNEKAFF
CDR3 DNA: TGTGCCAGCAGTTTTTTTTCTGCCGACAGAAACGAGAAAGCTTTCTTT

V gene: TRBV3-1/TRBV3-2
clone size: NA
J gene: TRBJ1-2
D gene: TRBD1
CDR3 protein: CASSQEGRGLKGYTF
CDR3 DNA: TGTGCCAGCAGCCAAGAGGGCAGGGGGCTTAAGGGCTACACCTTC

V gene: TRBV28
clone size: NA
J gene: TRBJ1-5
D gene: NA
CDR3 protein: CASSFWRSYSNQPQHF
CDR3 DNA: TGTGCCAGCAGTTTCTGGAGGAGTTATAGCAATCAGCCCCAGCATTTT

V gene: TRBV6-1
clone size: NA
J gene: TRBJ1-6
D gene: NA
CDR3 protein: CASSELFGVSPLHF
CDR3 DNA: TGTGCCAGCAGTGAACTATTCGGGGTTTCACCCCTCCACTTT

V gene: TRBV24-1
clone size: NA
J gene: TRBJ2-1
D gene: TRBD1
CDR3 protein: CATRDRAYNEQFF
CDR3 DNA: TGTGCCACCAGGGACAGGGCCTACAATGAGCAGTTCTTC

V gene: TRBV11-3
clone size: NA
J gene: TRBJ2-1
D gene: NA
CDR3 protein: CASSLQGTVNEQFF
CDR3 DNA: TGTGCCAGCAGCTTACAGGGGACTGTCAATGAGCAGTTCTTC

V gene: TRBV5-6
clone size: NA
J gene: TRBJ1-2
D gene: TRBD1
CDR3 protein: CASSTPGQGTYGYTF
CDR3 DNA: TGTGCCAGCAGCACTCCGGGACAGGGGACCTATGGCTACACCTTC

V gene: TRBV5-1
clone size: NA
J gene: TRBJ2-3
D gene: NA
CDR3 protein: CASSLEGGTDTQYF
CDR3 DNA: TGCGCCAGCAGCTTGGAGGGGGGCACAGATACGCAGTATTTT

V gene: TRBV30
clone size: NA
J gene: TRBJ1-3
D gene: NA
CDR3 protein: CAWTPTGNTIYF
CDR3 DNA: TGTGCCTGGACCCCTACTGGAAACACCATATATTTT

V gene: TRBV6-5
clone size: NA
J gene: TRBJ2-1
D gene: TRBD1
CDR3 protein: CASRPDRANEQFF
CDR3 DNA: TGTGCCAGCAGACCGGACAGGGCAAATGAGCAGTTCTTC

V gene: TRBV11-3
clone size: NA
J gene: TRBJ1-1
D gene: NA
CDR3 protein: CASSFGQAKKAFF
CDR3 DNA: TGTGCCAGCAGCTTTGGGCAGGCAAAAAAAGCTTTCTTT

V gene: TRBV5-1
clone size: NA
J gene: TRBJ1-2
D gene: TRBD1
CDR3 protein: CASRAEGASRNYGYTF
CDR3 DNA: TGCGCCAGCAGGGCAGAGGGGGCTTCACGCAACTATGGCTACACCTTC

V gene: TRBV7-6
clone size: NA
J gene: TRBJ1-5
D gene: NA
CDR3 protein: CASSLLQGRNQPQHF
CDR3 DNA: TGTGCCAGCAGCCTGCTGCAGGGGCGCAATCAGCCCCAGCATTTT

V gene: TRBV5-5
clone size: NA
J gene: TRBJ1-3
D gene: NA
CDR3 protein: CASSLPIGNSGNTIYF
CDR3 DNA: TGTGCCAGCAGCCTACCCATCGGAAACTCTGGAAACACCATATATTTT

V gene: TRBV5-1
clone size: NA
J gene: TRBJ1-1
D gene: NA
CDR3 protein: CASSLQPSNTEAFF
CDR3 DNA: TGCGCCAGCAGCTTGCAACCATCGAACACTGAAGCTTTCTTT

V gene: TRBV7-6
clone size: NA
J gene: TRBJ1-1
D gene: TRBD1
CDR3 protein: CASSLGAGGAFF
CDR3 DNA: TGTGCCAGCAGCTTAGGGGCAGGGGGAGCTTTCTTT

V gene: TRBV5-8
clone size: NA
J gene: TRBJ1-5
D gene: NA
CDR3 protein: CASSWGVQPQHF
CDR3 DNA: TGTGCCAGCAGCTGGGGCGTCCAGCCCCAGCATTTT

V gene: TRBV3-1/TRBV3-2
clone size: NA
J gene: TRBJ2-3
D gene: NA
CDR3 protein: CASSQAGTTTDTQYF
CDR3 DNA: TGTGCCAGCAGCCAGGCAGGGACCACCACAGATACGCAGTATTTT

V gene: TRBV6-5
clone size: many
J gene: TRBJ2-1
D gene: NA
CDR3 protein: CASSSQEYNEQFF
CDR3 DNA: TGTGCCAGCTCCTCACAGGAGTACAATGAGCAGTTCTTC

V gene: TRBV9
clone size: NA
J gene: TRBJ1-1
D gene: NA
CDR3 protein: CASSVATGGEAFF
CDR3 DNA: TGTGCCAGCAGCGTAGCTACGGGAGGTGAAGCTTTCTTT

V gene: TRBV7-3
clone size: NA
J gene: TRBJ1-2
D gene: TRBD1
CDR3 protein: CASSLGQDYGYTF
CDR3 DNA: TGTGCCAGCAGCCTCGGACAGGACTATGGCTACACCTTC

V gene: TRBV9
clone size: NA
J gene: TRBJ2-7
D gene: NA
CDR3 protein: CASGLGGPYEQYF
CDR3 DNA: TGTGCCAGCGGTTTGGGGGGTCCCTACGAGCAGTACTTC